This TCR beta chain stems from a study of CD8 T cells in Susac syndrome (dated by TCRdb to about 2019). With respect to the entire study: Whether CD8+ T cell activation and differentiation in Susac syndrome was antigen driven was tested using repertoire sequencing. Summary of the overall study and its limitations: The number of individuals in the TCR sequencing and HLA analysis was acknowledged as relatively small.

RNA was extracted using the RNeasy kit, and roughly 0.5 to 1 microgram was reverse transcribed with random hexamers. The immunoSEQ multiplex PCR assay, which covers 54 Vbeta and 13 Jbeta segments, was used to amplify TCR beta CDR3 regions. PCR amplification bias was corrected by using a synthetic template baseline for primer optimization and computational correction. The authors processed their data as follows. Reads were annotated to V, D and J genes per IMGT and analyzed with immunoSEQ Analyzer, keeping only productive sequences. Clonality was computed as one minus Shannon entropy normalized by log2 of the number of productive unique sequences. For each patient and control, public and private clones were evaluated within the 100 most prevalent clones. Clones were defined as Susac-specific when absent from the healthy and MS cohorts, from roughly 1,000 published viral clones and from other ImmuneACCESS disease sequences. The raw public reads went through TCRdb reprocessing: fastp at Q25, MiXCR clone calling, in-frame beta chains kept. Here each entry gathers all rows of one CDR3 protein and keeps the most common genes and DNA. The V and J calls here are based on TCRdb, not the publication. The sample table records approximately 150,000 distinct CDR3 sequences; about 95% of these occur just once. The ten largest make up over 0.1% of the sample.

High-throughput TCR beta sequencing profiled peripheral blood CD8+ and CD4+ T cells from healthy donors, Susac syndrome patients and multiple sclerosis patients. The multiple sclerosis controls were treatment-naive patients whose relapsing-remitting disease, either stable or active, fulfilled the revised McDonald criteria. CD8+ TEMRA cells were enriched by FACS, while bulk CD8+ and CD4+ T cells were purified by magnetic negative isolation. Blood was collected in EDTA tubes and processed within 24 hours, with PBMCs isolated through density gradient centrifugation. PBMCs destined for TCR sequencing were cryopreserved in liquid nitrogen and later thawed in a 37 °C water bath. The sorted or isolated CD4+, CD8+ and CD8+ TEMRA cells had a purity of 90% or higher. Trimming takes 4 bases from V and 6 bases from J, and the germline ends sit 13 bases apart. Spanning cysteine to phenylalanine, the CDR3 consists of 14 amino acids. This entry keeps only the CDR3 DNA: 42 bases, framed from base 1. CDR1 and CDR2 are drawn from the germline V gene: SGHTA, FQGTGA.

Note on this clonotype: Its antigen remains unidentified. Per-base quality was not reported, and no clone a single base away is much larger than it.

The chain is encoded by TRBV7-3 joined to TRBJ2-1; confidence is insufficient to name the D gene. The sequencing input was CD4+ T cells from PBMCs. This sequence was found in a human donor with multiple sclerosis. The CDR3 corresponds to CASSSLGRSNEQFF. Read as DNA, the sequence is TGTGCCAGCAGCTCCCTAGGCCGCAGCAATGAGCAGTTCTTC.